This TCR beta chain was identified during a study of blood T cell repertoires in COVID-19. Measured with immunoSEQ multiplex PCR; TCRdb has only the in-frame clones, and not every one. The sample records 150,000 to 200,000 clones, roughly 70% being singletons. The CDR3 sequence is 15 residues long. This TCR came from a woman older than 75 with acute or convalescent COVID-19. Input material: peripheral blood. This chain connects TRBV21-1 to TRBJ2-1; TRBD2, the D gene given by the table, was not confirmed from the DNA. TRBV21-1 is shown as a pseudogene. The CDR3 loop is CASSNRLAAGEEQFF. DNA of the CDR3: TGTGCCAGCAGCAACAGACTAGCAGCCGGGGAGGAGCAGTTCTTC.